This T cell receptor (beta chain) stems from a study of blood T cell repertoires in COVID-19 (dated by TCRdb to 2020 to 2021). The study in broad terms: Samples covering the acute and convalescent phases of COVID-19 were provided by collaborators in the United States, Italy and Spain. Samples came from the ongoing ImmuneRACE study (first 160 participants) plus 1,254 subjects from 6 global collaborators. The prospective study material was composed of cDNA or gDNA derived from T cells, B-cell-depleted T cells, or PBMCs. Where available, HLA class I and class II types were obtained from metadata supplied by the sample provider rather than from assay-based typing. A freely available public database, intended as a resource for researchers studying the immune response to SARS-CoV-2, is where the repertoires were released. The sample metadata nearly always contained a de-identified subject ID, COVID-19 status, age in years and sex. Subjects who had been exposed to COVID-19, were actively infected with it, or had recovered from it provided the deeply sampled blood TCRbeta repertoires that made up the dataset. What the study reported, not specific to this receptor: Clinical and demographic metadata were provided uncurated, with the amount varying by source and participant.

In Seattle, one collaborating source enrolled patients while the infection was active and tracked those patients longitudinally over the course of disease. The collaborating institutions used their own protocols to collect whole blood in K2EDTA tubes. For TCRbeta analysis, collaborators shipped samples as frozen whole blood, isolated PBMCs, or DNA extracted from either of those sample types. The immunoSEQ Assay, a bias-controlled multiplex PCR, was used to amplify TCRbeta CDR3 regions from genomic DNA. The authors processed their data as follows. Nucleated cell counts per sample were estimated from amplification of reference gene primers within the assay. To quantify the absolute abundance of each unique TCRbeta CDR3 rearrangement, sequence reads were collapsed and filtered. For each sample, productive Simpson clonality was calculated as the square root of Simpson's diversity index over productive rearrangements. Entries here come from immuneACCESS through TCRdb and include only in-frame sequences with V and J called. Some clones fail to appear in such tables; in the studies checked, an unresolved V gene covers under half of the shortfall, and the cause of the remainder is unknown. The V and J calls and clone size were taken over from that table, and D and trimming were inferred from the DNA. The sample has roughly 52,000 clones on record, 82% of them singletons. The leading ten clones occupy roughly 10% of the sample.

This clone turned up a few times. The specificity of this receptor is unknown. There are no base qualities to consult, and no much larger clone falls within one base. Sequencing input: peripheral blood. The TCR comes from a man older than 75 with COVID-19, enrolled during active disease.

Read as DNA, the sequence is TGTGCCAGCAGCCCCCGAACGGAAGAGACCCAGTACTTC. The resulting protein is CASSPRTEETQYF. The rearranged segments are TRBV11-2 and TRBJ2-5, with the D gene uncertain. The CDR3 covers 13 residues, taking in both the cysteine and the phenylalanine. Only the CDR3 DNA stays, 39 bases, in frame from base 1. The germline V gene gives CDR1 as SGHAT and CDR2 as FQNNGV. V was cut back by 5 bases and J by 3 bases, leaving a gap of 10 bases between them.